Reported below is one T cell receptor (beta chain). Antigen: not known. This specimen comes from a study of T cell repertoires in ileal Crohn's disease. Across the study: 35% were active smokers at surgery; median disease duration was 7.9 years. All patients had surgery for stricturing (roughly 61%) or penetrating (about 40%) disease. General study findings and limits: Active smokers at surgery had more clonal expansions than non-smokers.

Germline CDR1 SGHNT, CDR2 YENEEA. CDR3 length equals 15 residues. The V segment lost 5 bases and the J segment 5 bases; nucleotides outside the gene matches: 11. Each sample's TCRB immunosequencing used around 470 nanograms of biopsy DNA. Produced via immunoSEQ multiplex PCR; TCRdb's table is partial and in-frame only. The sample yields about 3,800 clones, about 80% seen once. The source of this sequence is an adult with Crohn's disease. J is TRBJ1-1 and V is TRBV11-3; 7 positions match TRBD1. The specimen was ileal tissue. CDR3: CASSPGGQRRTEAFF. In nucleotides, the CDR3 is TGTGCCAGCAGCCCAGGGGGACAACGAAGGACTGAAGCTTTCTTT.